This T cell receptor beta chain was obtained from a study of blood T cells in healthy people across ages. Broader study findings: The recorded TCR beta diversity per million T cells decreased in a roughly linear manner with age. Long-lived donors exceeded aged donors in naive CD4+ cells and diversity.

Donors were systemically healthy Caucasian individuals from Russia aged 6 to 90 years. RNA extraction gave at least 5 micrograms of total RNA per sample. For this clonotype: Its specificity is not known.

With a J-beta primer mix and a sample-barcoded 5' primer, a second PCR ran roughly 6 to 12 cycles. TCRdb fed the 5' RACE reads into MiXCR, producing one record per CDR3 protein. Of hundreds of thousands of distinct CDR3 sequences in the sample, 35% to 50% were seen once. CDR3 size: 14 residues. The V gene's germline CDR1 is SGHRS and CDR2 YFSETQ. Trimming took 4 bases from V and 7 from J; bases not matched to a gene: 8. The material sequenced was blood. This chain links TRBV5-1 with TRBJ2-1; 7 nucleotides align to TRBD2. The source is an elderly man in good health. CDR3 nucleotides: TGCGCCAGCAGCGGAAGGACTAGTTCAAATGAGCAGTTCTTC. Translating it yields CASSGRTSSNEQFF. Complete variable domain (other parts from reference TRBV5-1 and TRBJ2-1): KAGVTQTPRYLIKTRGQQVTLSCSPISGHRSVSWYQQTPGQGLQFLFEYFSETQRNKGNFPGRFSGRQFSNSRSEMNVSTLELGDSALYLCASSGRTSSNEQFFGPGTRLTVL.